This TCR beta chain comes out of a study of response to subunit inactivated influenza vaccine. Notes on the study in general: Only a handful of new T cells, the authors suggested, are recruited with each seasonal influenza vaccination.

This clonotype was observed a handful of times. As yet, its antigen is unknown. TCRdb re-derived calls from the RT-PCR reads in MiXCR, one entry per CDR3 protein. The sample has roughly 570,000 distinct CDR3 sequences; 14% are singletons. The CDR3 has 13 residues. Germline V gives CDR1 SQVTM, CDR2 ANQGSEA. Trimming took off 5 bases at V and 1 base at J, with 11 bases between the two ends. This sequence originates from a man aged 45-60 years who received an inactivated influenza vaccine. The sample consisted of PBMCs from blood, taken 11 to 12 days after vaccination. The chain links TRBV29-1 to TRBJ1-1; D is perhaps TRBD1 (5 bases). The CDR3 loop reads CSVRWGENTEAFF. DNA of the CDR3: TGCAGCGTTAGATGGGGGGAGAACACTGAAGCTTTCTTT.